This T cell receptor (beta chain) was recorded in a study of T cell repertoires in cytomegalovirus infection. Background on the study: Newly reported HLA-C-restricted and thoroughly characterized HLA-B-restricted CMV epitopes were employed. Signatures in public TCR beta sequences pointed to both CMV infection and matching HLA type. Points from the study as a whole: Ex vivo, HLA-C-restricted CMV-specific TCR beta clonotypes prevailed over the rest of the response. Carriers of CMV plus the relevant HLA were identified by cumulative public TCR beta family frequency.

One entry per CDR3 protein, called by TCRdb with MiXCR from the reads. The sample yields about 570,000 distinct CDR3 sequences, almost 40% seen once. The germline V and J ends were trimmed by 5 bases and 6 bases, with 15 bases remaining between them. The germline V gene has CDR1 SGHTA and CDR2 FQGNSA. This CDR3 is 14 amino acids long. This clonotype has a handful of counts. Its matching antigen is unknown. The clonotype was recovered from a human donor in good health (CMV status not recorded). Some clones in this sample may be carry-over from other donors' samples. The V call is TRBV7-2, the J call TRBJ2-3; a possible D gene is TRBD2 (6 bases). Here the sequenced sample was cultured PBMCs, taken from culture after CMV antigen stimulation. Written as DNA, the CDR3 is TGTGCCAGCAGCCCCCTGACGGGAGAGGATACGCAGTATTTT. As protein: CASSPLTGEDTQYF.